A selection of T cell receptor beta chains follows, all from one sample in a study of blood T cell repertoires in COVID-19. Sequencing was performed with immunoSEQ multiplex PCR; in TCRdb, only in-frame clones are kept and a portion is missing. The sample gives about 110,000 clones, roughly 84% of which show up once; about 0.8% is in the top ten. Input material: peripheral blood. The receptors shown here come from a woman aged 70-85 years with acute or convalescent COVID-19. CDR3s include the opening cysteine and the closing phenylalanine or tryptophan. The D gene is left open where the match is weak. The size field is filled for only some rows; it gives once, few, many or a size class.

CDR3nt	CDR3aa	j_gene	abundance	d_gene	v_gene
TGTGCCAGCAGTTACGGCGCCGGCAGGGCTGGCTACACCTTC	CASSYGAGRAGYTF	TRBJ1-2	once	.	TRBV6-5
TGTGCCAGCAGCTTATCTAGAGACCACATTCAGTACTTC	CASSLSRDHIQYF	TRBJ2-4	few	.	TRBV7-2
TGTGCCAGCAGCCTTAACAGCTACAATGAGCAGTTCTTC	CASSLNSYNEQFF	TRBJ2-1	few	.	TRBV7-3
TGTGCCAGCAGACAAGGACAGTTTAGCACAGATACGCAGTATTTT	CASRQGQFSTDTQYF	TRBJ2-3	once	.	TRBV27
TGTGCCAGCAGTTTGACAGGGGAGCAGTTCTTC	CASSLTGEQFF	TRBJ2-1	once	TRBD1	TRBV6-1
TGTGCCAGCACCAGACAGGCGAGCTCTGGAAACACCATATATTTT	CASTRQASSGNTIYF	TRBJ1-3	.	.	TRBV6-5
TGTGCCAGTAGACCCGACAGGGGAGGATCTGGAAACACCATATATTTT	CASRPDRGGSGNTIYF	TRBJ1-3	.	TRBD1	TRBV19
TGCAGTGCTAGTGGGACAGGGAGTTACACTGAAGCTTTCTTT	CSASGTGSYTEAFF	TRBJ1-1	.	TRBD1	TRBV20-1
TGTGCCAGCAGCCGACTAGCGGGAGGCTACAATGAGCAGTTCTTC	CASSRLAGGYNEQFF	TRBJ2-1	.	TRBD2	TRBV11-2
TGTGCCAGCAGTGAGGCGGGGTTGGGGAACGGGAACACTGAAGCTTTCTTT	CASSEAGLGNGNTEAFF	TRBJ1-1	.	.	TRBV28
TGTGCCAGCAGCCAACCGGGACAGGGTGGTTCACCCCTCCACTTT	CASSQPGQGGSPLHF	TRBJ1-6	.	TRBD1	TRBV3-1/TRBV3-2
TGTGCCAGCATGGCTAGCGACTACAATGAGCAGTTCTTC	CASMASDYNEQFF	TRBJ2-1	.	.	TRBV6-7
TGTGCCAGCAGCTTGAATCTCCGCTCCTACTCCTACGAGCAGTACTTC	CASSLNLRSYSYEQYF	TRBJ2-7	many	.	TRBV5-6
TGTGCCAGCAGTTCCCCGCCAGGGTTCACCTTC	CASSSPPGFTF	TRBJ1-2	.	.	TRBV28
TGCGCCAGCAGCCTTGGAGGGGCAACTAATGAAAAACTGTTTTTT	CASSLGGATNEKLFF	TRBJ1-4	.	.	TRBV5-1
TGCGCCAGCAGCCGCTCAGAGGGGGTTACAGGGGCTGGAAACACCATATATTTT	CASSRSEGVTGAGNTIYF	TRBJ1-3	.	TRBD1	TRBV4-1
TGTGCCAGCAGCCAGGGACAGAACACTGAAGCTTTCTTT	CASSQGQNTEAFF	TRBJ1-1	.	.	TRBV14
TGTGCCAGCAGTTCCGGGGGAGGCTTTAATGAGCAGTTCTTC	CASSSGGGFNEQFF	TRBJ2-1	.	.	TRBV27
TGCGCCAGCAGCCAAGTGCGGGAAGTCCCGGGGGAGCTGTTTTTT	CASSQVREVPGELFF	TRBJ2-2	.	.	TRBV4-1
TGTGCCAGCAACCAAGACTTGAACACTGAAGCTTTCTTT	CASNQDLNTEAFF	TRBJ1-1	few	.	TRBV7-9
TGTGCCAGCAGCTTCCTAGCGGGAGGAGAGACCCAGTACTTC	CASSFLAGGETQYF	TRBJ2-5	.	TRBD2	TRBV7-9
TGTGCCAGCAGCTTAGAGGGCGGGAGGGCCGTGTACGAGCAGTACTTC	CASSLEGGRAVYEQYF	TRBJ2-7	few	TRBD2	TRBV13
TGTGCCTGGAGTGTGGGGGGACAGGGAGGGGTGAGCAATCAGCCCCAGCATTTT	CAWSVGGQGGVSNQPQHF	TRBJ1-5	.	TRBD1	TRBV30
TGTGCCAGAAGCTACAGGACAAAGGAAGACTACACCTTC	CARSYRTKEDYTF	TRBJ1-2	.	.	TRBV5-3
TGTGCCAGCAGCTCCACTTCCGGGGGTTACAATGAGCAGTTCTTC	CASSSTSGGYNEQFF	TRBJ2-1	.	.	TRBV7-3
TGTGCCAGCTCAGGAGGGTCGAACACTGAAGCTTTCTTT	CASSGGSNTEAFF	TRBJ1-1	once	.	TRBV18
TGTGCCAGCAGACAGGGAGGGGCGAACACCGGGGAGCTGTTTTTT	CASRQGGANTGELFF	TRBJ2-2	once	.	TRBV6-5
TGTGCCAACCGGGGGAGCACAGATACGCAGTATTTT	CANRGSTDTQYF	TRBJ2-3	.	.	TRBV10-3
TGTGCCAGCAGCGTAACCCTAACAGATACGCAGTATTTT	CASSVTLTDTQYF	TRBJ2-3	.	.	TRBV5-4
TGCGCCAGCAGCCCAGGGACAGGGACAGATACGCAGTATTTT	CASSPGTGTDTQYF	TRBJ2-3	.	TRBD1	TRBV5-1
TGTGCCAGCAGCAAAAAAGACGGGGACAGGGGAAAAACTAATGAAAAACTGTTTTTT	CASSKKDGDRGKTNEKLFF	TRBJ1-4	.	.	TRBV21-1
TGTGCCAGCAGCTTGGCGGCAGGGGGGAACACTGAAGCTTTCTTT	CASSLAAGGNTEAFF	TRBJ1-1	.	TRBD1	TRBV5-4
TGTGCCAGCAGTTCACAGGGGGCCAGAAGGAGCACTGAAGCTTTCTTT	CASSSQGARRSTEAFF	TRBJ1-1	once	TRBD1	TRBV6-5
TGTGCCAGCAGCTCTTACAGGGTAGGGGAAAAACTGTTTTTT	CASSSYRVGEKLFF	TRBJ1-4	few	.	TRBV5-6
TGTGCCAGCAGTGAAAATGGACAGGGGGGTGAAAAACTGTTTTTT	CASSENGQGGEKLFF	TRBJ1-4	.	TRBD1	TRBV6-1
TGTGCCAGCAGTTACTCGACCAACAGGGCTACGGCTTTCTTT	CASSYSTNRATAFF	TRBJ1-1	once	.	TRBV6-5
TGTGCCAGCAGTTGGAGGAGCCCCCGCTACAATGAGCAGTTCTTC	CASSWRSPRYNEQFF	TRBJ2-1	.	.	TRBV28
TGTGCCTGGAGTGAGGGACTAGCCGCAGATACGCAGTATTTT	CAWSEGLAADTQYF	TRBJ2-3	.	TRBD2	TRBV30
TGTGCCAGCAGTTTCCCGGCGGGAAAACTGTTTTTT	CASSFPAGKLFF	TRBJ1-4	.	.	TRBV27
TGTGCCACCAGATGGGGGACTAGTCTGGGGGAGACCCAGTACTTC	CATRWGTSLGETQYF	TRBJ2-5	.	TRBD2	TRBV24-1
TGCGCCAGCAGCTCCTTAGGGACTAGGGTCACAGATACGCAGTATTTT	CASSSLGTRVTDTQYF	TRBJ2-3	.	TRBD2	TRBV5-1
TGTGCCAGCAGTAACCGAAGGGGAAATAGCGGGGAGCTGTTTTTT	CASSNRRGNSGELFF	TRBJ2-2	.	.	TRBV7-2
TGTGCCATCAGTGATCTCGCGGGAGGGCCAGATACGCAGTATTTT	CAISDLAGGPDTQYF	TRBJ2-3	.	TRBD2	TRBV10-3
TGTGCCAGCATCCCGGACAGCTTTTCGGGAAATTCACCCCTCCACTTT	CASIPDSFSGNSPLHF	TRBJ1-6	.	.	TRBV2